Following are 13 T cell receptor beta chains from one sample sequenced in a study of T cells after yellow fever vaccination. TCRdb ran MiXCR on the 5' RACE reads and lists one entry per CDR3 protein. The table has 550,000 or so distinct CDR3 sequences, 15% to 20% seen once. This material consisted of PBMCs, taken 15 days after the yellow fever booster vaccination. These receptor sequences come from a young man who received the YFV17D yellow fever vaccine.

A few counts support this clonotype. The CDR3 region is CASSTSGIQETQYF. The CDR3 nucleotides read TGTGCCAGCAGCACCAGTGGCATCCAAGAGACCCAGTACTTC. The chain employs TRBV5-6 and TRBJ2-5, with unresolved D. Trimming took off 4 bases at V and 1 base at J, with 11 bases between the two ends. The CDR3 is 14 residues long. Germline V gene sequence: CDR1 SGHDT, CDR2 YYEEEE.

A few counts support this clonotype. The V and J genes are TRBV5-1 and TRBJ2-2, with D unresolved. CDR3 length: 15 amino acids. Trimming removed 0 bases from V and 4 bases from J, with 10 bases in between. Germline V gene sequence: CDR1 SGHRS, CDR2 YFSETQ. In DNA, the CDR3 is TGCGCCAGCAGCTTGGTAGCAAAGGGCACCGGGGAGCTGTTTTTT. Its protein product is CASSLVAKGTGELFF.

V gene TRBV21-1 combines with J gene TRBJ2-1; the DNA was not compared with TRBD2, the D call given in the table. TRBV21-1 is a known pseudogene. This CDR3 spans 17 amino acids. CDR3 residues: CASSKAVAGVSYNEQFF. CDR3 bases: TGTGCCAGCAGCAAAGCTGTAGCGGGAGTATCCTACAATGAGCAGTTCTTC.

The CDR3 is CSWAQGNEQYF. CDR3 nucleotide sequence: TGCAGTTGGGCACAGGGCAACGAGCAGTACTTC. This chain connects TRBV29-1 to TRBJ2-7; D might be TRBD1 (6 bases). Germline-derived CDR1 and CDR2 are SQVTM and ANQGSEA. The CDR3 spans 11 residues.

The rearrangement links TRBV12-3 or TRBV12-4 to TRBJ2-7; D may be TRBD2 (6 bases). V dropped 4 bases and J dropped 4 bases, with 8 bases sitting between them. This CDR3 is built from 12 residues. The CDR3 here is CASSSGEYEQYF. The CDR3 DNA reads TGTGCCAGCAGTTCGGGAGAGTACGAGCAGTACTTC.

The rearrangement links TRBV20-1 to TRBJ2-7, with 15 bases fitting TRBD2. With V trimmed by 0 bases and J by 7 bases, 4 bases remained unmatched. The V gene's germline CDR1 is DFQATT and CDR2 SNEGSKA (reference sequence). This CDR3 contains 15 residues. The CDR3 is CSARDGTSGRSEQYF. Written as DNA, the CDR3 is TGCAGTGCTAGAGATGGGACTAGCGGGAGGAGTGAGCAGTACTTC.

The chain uses TRBV6-1 and TRBJ2-5; TRBD1 aligns across 10 bases. V lost 5 bases to trimming and J lost 2 bases; unmatched junction nucleotides: 5. Germline lookup yields CDR1 MNHNS and CDR2 SASEGT. The CDR3 is 15 residues long. The CDR3 is CASSKTGGGQETQYF. CDR3 in DNA: TGTGCCAGCAGTAAGACAGGGGGCGGGCAAGAGACCCAGTACTTC.

This clonotype was seen more than once but under ten times. The chain couples TRBV9 to TRBJ2-5, with 9 bases fitting TRBD2. The CDR3 sequence is 13 residues long. The germline V gene encodes CDR1 SGDLS and CDR2 YYNGEE. V was clipped by 6 bases and J by 7 bases; unmatched bases: 7. The CDR3 region is CASTIAGEGTQYF. The CDR3 bases are TGTGCCAGCACTATAGCGGGGGAGGGGACCCAGTACTTC.

This clonotype was observed a few times. The rearrangement joins TRBV6-1 to TRBJ2-1, with 9 bases matching TRBD2. V lost 1 base and J lost 5; bases outside the gene matches: 6. The CDR3 has 16 residues. CDR1 is MNHNS, CDR2 SASEGT, per germline. The CDR3 DNA reads TGTGCCAGCAGTGAAGTGGGGGGACTAGCCCACAATGAGCAGTTCTTC. Translated: CASSEVGGLAHNEQFF.

This clonotype was found a few times. The chain recombines TRBV29-1 with TRBJ2-1; D is ambiguous. V dropped 6 bases and J dropped 5 bases, with 20 bases sitting between them. This CDR3 is built from 15 residues. The germline gives CDR1 SQVTM, CDR2 ANQGSEA. CDR3 loop: CSVVLASKRNNEQFF. CDR3 nucleotide sequence: TGCAGCGTCGTCCTCGCTAGTAAGAGAAACAATGAGCAGTTCTTC.

In this sample, this clonotype turned up a few times. The genes are TRBV20-1 and TRBJ2-1, with D uncertain. V lost 3 bases to trimming and J lost 3 bases, with 15 bases between them. This CDR3 has 15 amino acids. Germline lookup yields CDR1 DFQATT and CDR2 SNEGSKA (reference sequence). The CDR3 reads CSASEPTGGYNEQFF. The CDR3 bases are TGCAGTGCTAGTGAGCCCACCGGTGGCTACAATGAGCAGTTCTTC.

This clonotype was counted a few times. This rearrangement joins TRBV25-1 to TRBJ2-7, with 12 nucleotides matching TRBD2. The CDR3 extends over 18 amino acids. CDR1 is MGHDK and CDR2 is SYGVNS in the germline V gene. The junction had 9 bases not matched to a gene; V was cut back by 1 base and J by 2 bases. The CDR3 spells CASSELWTSGTAPYEQYF. The CDR3 region has the DNA TGTGCCAGCAGTGAATTATGGACTAGCGGGACAGCCCCCTACGAGCAGTACTTC.

The chain joins TRBV20-1 to TRBJ2-1; D could derive from TRBD1 or TRBD2 (5 bases each). V was clipped by 5 bases and J by 7 bases, with 24 bases between them. This CDR3 is built from 16 residues. Germline V CDR1 and CDR2: DFQATT, SNEGSKA (reference sequence). The DNA for the CDR3 is TGCAGTGCTCAAAAGCCTAGCAGGGAAAGAGGTAATGAGCAGTTCTTC. Residues: CSAQKPSRERGNEQFF.